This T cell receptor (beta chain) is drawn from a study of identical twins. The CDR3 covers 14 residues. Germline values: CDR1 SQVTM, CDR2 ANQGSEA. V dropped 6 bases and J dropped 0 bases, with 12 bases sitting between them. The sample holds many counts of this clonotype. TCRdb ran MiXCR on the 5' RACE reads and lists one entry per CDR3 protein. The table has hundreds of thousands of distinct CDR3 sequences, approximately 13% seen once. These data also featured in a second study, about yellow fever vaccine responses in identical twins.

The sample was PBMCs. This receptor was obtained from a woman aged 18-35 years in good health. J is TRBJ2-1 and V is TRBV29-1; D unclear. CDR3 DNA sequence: TGCAGCGTGGAGTCGGCGCACTCCTACAATGAGCAGTTCTTC. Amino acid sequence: CSVESAHSYNEQFF.